This T cell receptor beta chain was identified in a study of CD8 T cells in Susac syndrome. Study-level background: Blood was drawn from Susac syndrome patients while they were therapy-naive, on corticosteroids, or on intravenous immunoglobulin alone. Study-level results: The authors acknowledged that the study's TCR sequencing and HLA analysis involved relatively few individuals.

Regarding this clonotype: Antigen unknown.

Random hexamers were used to reverse transcribe the RNA input (about 0.5 to 1 ug). TCRdb redid the calling of the immunoSEQ multiplex PCR reads with MiXCR, one entry per CDR3 protein. The table lists 55,000 to 75,000 distinct CDR3 sequences, 93% of them singletons. The germline CDR1 and CDR2 sequences are SGHRS and YFSETQ. This CDR3 comprises 14 residues. V lost 5 bases and J 0 bases, leaving 11 bases between the germline ends. The chain combines TRBV5-1 with TRBJ1-1; tentatively, D is TRBD1 (6 bases). The material sequenced was CD4+ T cells from PBMCs. The receptor was isolated from a human donor with Susac syndrome. The CDR3 bases are TGCGCCAGCAGGGCGGACAGCTTGAACACTGAAGCTTTCTTT. It codes for CASRADSLNTEAFF.